The 11 T cell receptor beta chains below all came from one sample that was sequenced in a study of T cells in Graves' hyperthyroidism and ophthalmopathy. RNA transcripts served as the template for amplifying TCR beta CDR3 regions. The TCR CDR3 first-round RT-PCR relied on the HTBI primer set. TCRdb itself ran the multiplex PCR reads through MiXCR, one entry per CDR3 protein. The sample lists hundreds of thousands of distinct CDR3 sequences; 35% to 55% were seen once. The specimen was peripheral blood or thyroid tissue (not recorded which). The receptors come from a woman aged 18-30 years with Graves' hyperthyroidism.

For this clonotype: This clone may be a read error of a much larger clone one base away. V usage is TRBV7-2 and J usage is TRBJ2-5; D is unclear. The V and J ends lost 5 bases and 11 bases respectively, with 12 bases between them. Germline lookup yields CDR1 SGHTA and CDR2 FQGNSA. The CDR3 is made up of 11 amino acids. CDR3 region: CASSHLYGQYF. DNA for the CDR3: TGTGCCAGCAGCCACCTTTACGGGCAGTACTTC. Complete variable domain (other parts from reference TRBV7-2 and TRBJ2-5): GAGVSQSPSNKVTEKGKDVELRCDPISGHTALYWYRQSLGQGLEFLIYFQGNSAPDKSGLPSDRFSAERTGGSVSTLTIQRTQQEDSAVYLCASSHLYGQYFGPGTRLLVL.

This clonotype was detected once. This chain uses TRBV29-1 with TRBJ2-3; 11 bases line up with TRBD2. V was pared by 6 bases and J by 2 bases, with 7 bases of the junction left unmatched. The CDR3 loop spans 15 amino acids. CDR1 and CDR2 (germline): SQVTM, ANQGSEA. In nucleotides, the CDR3 is TGCAGCGTAGGAGGGACTAGCGGATTCACAGATACGCAGTATTTT. As protein: CSVGGTSGFTDTQYF.

The chain couples TRBV20-1 to TRBJ2-7; 14 positions agree with TRBD2. CDR3 length: 17 amino acids. J was trimmed by 1 base and V by 5 bases; bases with no gene match: 10. Germline lookup yields CDR1 DFQATT and CDR2 SNEGSKA (reference sequence). This chain's CDR3 is CSAGGGTSGSTSYEQYF. The CDR3 region has the DNA TGCAGTGCTGGGGGAGGGACTAGCGGGAGCACATCCTACGAGCAGTACTTC.

The chain couples TRBV7-6 to TRBJ2-2; tentatively, D is TRBD2 (6 bases). Germline values: CDR1 SGHVS, CDR2 FNYEAQ. V was cut by 5 bases and J by 1 base, with 14 bases left in between. The CDR3 covers 16 residues. The CDR3 region is CASSPTIAENTGELFF. CDR3 coding DNA: TGTGCCAGCAGCCCCACTATAGCGGAGAACACCGGGGAGCTGTTTTTT.

J is TRBJ2-7 and V is TRBV2; D assignment may be TRBD1 or TRBD2 (5 bases each). Germline-derived CDR1 and CDR2 are SNHLY and FYNNEI. The ends were cut back, 7 bases at V and 0 bases at J, with 13 bases in the middle. The CDR3 has 14 amino acids. The chain's CDR3 is CASTGTRSSYEQYF. CDR3 nucleotide sequence: TGTGCCAGCACCGGGACCAGGAGCTCCTACGAGCAGTACTTC. The full variable domain, completed using reference TRBV2 and TRBJ2-7, is EPEVTQTPSHQVTQMGQEVILRCVPISNHLYFYWYRQILGQKVEFLVSFYNNEISEKSEIFDDQFSVERPDGSNFTLKIRSTKLEDSAMYFCASTGTRSSYEQYFGPGTRLTVT.

The chain carries TRBV29-1 and TRBJ1-2; possibly TRBD1 for D (5 bases). Germline V gene lookup returns CDR1 SQVTM and CDR2 ANQGSEA. Between the trimmed V and J ends, which lost 6 bases and 5 bases, there was a span of 19 bases. The CDR3 extends over 14 amino acids. CDR3 amino acids: CSVGTYTEAYGYTF. The DNA of the CDR3 is TGCAGCGTAGGGACCTACACTGAAGCTTATGGCTACACCTTC.

The V call is TRBV19, the J call TRBJ1-1; TRBD1 is a possible D gene (6 bases). The CDR3 consists of 15 residues. Germline V gene lookup returns CDR1 LNHDA and CDR2 SQIVND (reference sequence). Trimming removed 6 bases at V and 5 bases at J, with 19 bases between. CDR3 amino acids: CASRPGGRDETEAFF. CDR3 DNA sequence: TGTGCCAGTAGGCCGGGGGGGCGCGATGAAACTGAAGCTTTCTTT.

With respect to this clonotype: A much larger clone lies one base from this, so it may be a read error. The chain carries TRBV10-3 and TRBJ1-6; D is perhaps TRBD1 (6 bases). CDR1 ENHRY and CDR2 SYGVKD come from the germline V gene. The length of the CDR3 is 15 residues. The CDR3 sequence: CASSEARTVGSPLHF. The CDR3 region has the DNA TGTGCCAGCAGTGAAGCCAGGACAGTCGGTTCACCCCTCCACTTT.

V and J are TRBV20-1 and TRBJ1-1; no definite D call. This CDR3 region has 14 residues. The germline CDR1 and CDR2 sequences are DFQATT and SNEGSKA (reference sequence). Deletions cut 3 bases from V and 2 bases from J, with 13 bases between. CDR3: CSASLQFFNTEAFF. The CDR3 nucleotides are TGCAGTGCTAGCCTGCAGTTCTTTAACACTGAAGCTTTCTTT.

The chain combines TRBV7-2 with TRBJ2-7; TRBD2 agrees at 8 bases. The CDR3 loop spans 15 amino acids. Losses at the gene ends were 3 bases for V and 5 bases for J; bases not matched to a gene: 9. Germline lookup yields CDR1 SGHTA and CDR2 FQGNSA. The DNA for the CDR3 is TGTGCCAGCAGCTTGCAAGGCGGGAGGCGCAACGAGCAGTACTTC. Translated: CASSLQGGRRNEQYF.

This clonotype was counted between two and nine times. CDR3 protein: CASRQGDGGAGELFF. In nucleotides, the CDR3 is TGTGCCAGCAGACAAGGGGACGGAGGAGCCGGGGAGCTGTTTTTT. The V and J genes are TRBV5-8 and TRBJ2-2; either TRBD1 or TRBD2 may supply D (5 bases each). Germline V gene data show CDR1 as SGHTS and CDR2 as YDEGEE. V lost 5 bases, J lost 6 bases, and 17 bases lay in between. The CDR3 spans 15 residues.